Listed here is a single T cell receptor (beta chain). The antigen remains undetermined. The data were obtained in a study of cytomegalovirus exposure and HLA in healthy donors. The study's findings and limits: CMV serostatus was the only recorded immune exposure for donors. In a later analysis, V- and J-gene trimming of beta chains associated with a DCLRE1C missense variant, replicated independently.

V lost 3 bases and J 6 bases, leaving 15 bases between the germline ends. The CDR3 extends over 14 amino acids. Germline V gene lookup returns CDR1 KGHSH and CDR2 LQKENI. Researchers ran the PCR with 60 Vbeta and 13 Jbeta primers. Produced via immunoSEQ multiplex PCR; TCRdb's table is partial and in-frame only. Among 100,000 to 120,000 clones, about four fifths were seen once, and the ten largest hold 1% to 1.5%. The clonotype originates from a young man in good health and CMV-seronegative. This rearrangement joins TRBV18 to TRBJ2-7; possibly TRBD1 for D (6 bases). Material for sequencing was PBMCs. CDR3 bases: TGTGCCAGCTCACCCACAGGGAAGGCGGGCGAGCAGTACTTC. It encodes CASSPTGKAGEQYF. The full variable domain, in which reference TRBV18 and TRBJ2-7 provide the parts outside the CDR3, is NAGVMQNPRHLVRRRGQEARLRCSPMKGHSHVYWYRQLPEEGLKFMVYLQKENIIDESGMPKERFSAEFPKEGPSILRIQQVVRGDSAAYFCASSPTGKAGEQYFGPGTRLTVT.